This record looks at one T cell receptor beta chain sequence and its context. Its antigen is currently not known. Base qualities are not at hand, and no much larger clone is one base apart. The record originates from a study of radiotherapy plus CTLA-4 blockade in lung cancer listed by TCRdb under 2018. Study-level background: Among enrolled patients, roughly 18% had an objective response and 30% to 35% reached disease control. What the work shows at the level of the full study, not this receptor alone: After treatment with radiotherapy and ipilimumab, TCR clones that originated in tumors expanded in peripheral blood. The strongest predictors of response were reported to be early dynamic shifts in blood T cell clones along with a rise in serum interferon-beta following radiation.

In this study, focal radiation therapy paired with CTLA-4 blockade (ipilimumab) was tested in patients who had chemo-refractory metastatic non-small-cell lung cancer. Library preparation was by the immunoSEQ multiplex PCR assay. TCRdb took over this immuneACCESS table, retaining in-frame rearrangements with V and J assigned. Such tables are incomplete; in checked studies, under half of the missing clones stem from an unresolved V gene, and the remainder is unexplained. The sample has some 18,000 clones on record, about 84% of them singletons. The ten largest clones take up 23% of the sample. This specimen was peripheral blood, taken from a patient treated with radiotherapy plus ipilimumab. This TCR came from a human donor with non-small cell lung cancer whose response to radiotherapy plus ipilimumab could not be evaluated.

The CDR3 loop reads CASSIPPGQDNQPQHF. Read as DNA, the sequence is TGTGCCAGTAGTATTCCCCCGGGACAGGATAATCAGCCCCAGCATTTT. The sequence is built from TRBV19 and TRBJ1-5; 8 middle bases align to TRBD1. Clipping removes 3 bases from V and 4 bases from J, with 8 as the unmatched junction base count. The CDR3 sequence holds 16 residues, the cysteine and phenylalanine included. The sequence is cut down to CDR3 DNA, 48 bases in frame from base 1. From the germline V gene (reference sequence), CDR1 is LNHDA and CDR2 is SQIVND.